This TCR beta chain originates from a study of T cells in Graves' hyperthyroidism and ophthalmopathy. Study-wide results and caveats: Ophthalmopathy was predicted by the model a median of approximately 6.6 months ahead of onset.

The V and J ends lost 4 bases and 3 bases, in that order; junction bases with no gene match: 17. Per the germline V gene, CDR1 is MGHRA and CDR2 is YSYEKL. CDR3 length equals 19 residues. Hyperthyroidism had been newly diagnosed in patients aged 18 to 65, and its duration was under 2 months. Exclusion followed for patients with uncontrolled infection, other autoimmune disease, pregnancy or lactation. Diagnoses rested on clinical symptoms, serum thyroxine and TRAb, thyroid ultrasound and orbital computed tomography. As for this clonotype: Its target is not known.

The investigators amplified TCR beta CDR3 regions from RNA transcripts. First-round RT-PCR of the TCR CDR3 relied on the HTBI primer set. MiXCR, applied by TCRdb to the multiplex PCR reads, yields one record per CDR3 protein. The sample includes around 400,000 distinct CDR3 sequences, approximately 14% seen only once; the top ten take roughly a quarter. Sequenced input: blood. The chain combines TRBV4-1 with TRBJ1-4, with 7 bases fitting TRBD1. This sequence originates from a woman aged 18-29 years with Graves' hyperthyroidism that later progressed to Graves' ophthalmopathy. This CDR3 reads CASSPKLDRVRCANEKLFF. The CDR3 nucleotides read TGCGCCAGCAGCCCCAAACTTGACAGGGTACGGTGCGCTAATGAAAAACTGTTTTTT.